A single sample is the source of the 17 T cell receptor beta chains below, sequenced in a study of blood T cell repertoires in COVID-19. Assay: immunoSEQ multiplex PCR; the TCRdb copy retains only in-frame clones and omits some. In the table there are roughly 500,000 clones, about 91% of which are singletons. Material: peripheral blood. The source of these receptors is a man aged 18 to 35 with COVID-19, enrolled during active disease.

V and J are TRBV5-4 and TRBJ1-2; D remains unclear. The CDR3 is made up of 13 amino acids. In germline, CDR1 is SGHNT, CDR2 YYREEE (reference sequence). Trimming shortened V by 4 bases and J by 4 bases, and 11 bases separated the two germline ends. The CDR3 DNA follows: TGTGCCAGCAGCGCGGCGGGCGGCTATGGCTACACCTTC. This gives the protein CASSAAGGYGYTF.

Written as DNA, the CDR3 is TGTGCCAGCAGCCATCAGTCTAGGACGGGGTACACAGATACGCAGTATTTT. As protein: CASSHQSRTGYTDTQYF. J is TRBJ2-3 and V is TRBV7-6; D is perhaps TRBD2 (5 bases). This CDR3 region has 17 residues. V lost 5 bases and J lost 2, with 20 bases in between. The V gene's germline CDR1 is SGHVS and CDR2 FNYEAQ.

The J gene is TRBJ2-7, the V gene TRBV25-1, with D possibly matching TRBD2 (6 bases). V was cut by 5 bases and J by 3 bases, with 8 bases left in between. There are 12 residues in the CDR3. CDR1 and CDR2 (germline): MGHDK, SYGVNS. DNA of the CDR3: TGTGCCAGCAGTTTGGGGGGCTACGAGCAGTACTTC. Residues: CASSLGGYEQYF.

This chain connects TRBV6-6 to TRBJ2-7; no clear D gene. V was pared by 0 bases and J by 5 bases, with 5 bases between. The CDR3 contains 12 residues. Germline CDR1 and CDR2: MNHNY and SVGAGI (reference sequence). The CDR3 DNA sequence: TGTGCCAGCAGTTACTCCCCTGACGAGCAGTACTTC. Its translation: CASSYSPDEQYF.

V and J are TRBV3-1 (or the pseudogene TRBV3-2) and TRBJ2-5, with TRBD2 matching 10 bases. The V and J ends lost 1 base and 5 bases, in that order; junction bases with no gene match: 7. Germline CDR1 and CDR2: LGHDT and YNNKEL (reference sequence). This CDR3 spans 16 amino acids. CDR3 DNA sequence: TGTGCCAGCAGCCAAGGAGAGCGGGGGGGAATGGAGACCCAGTACTTC. It encodes CASSQGERGGMETQYF.

The rearrangement joins TRBV5-1 to TRBJ2-1; TRBD2 aligns across 10 bases. Germline values: CDR1 SGHRS, CDR2 YFSETQ. V was pared by 7 bases and J by 5 bases, with 6 bases of the junction left unmatched. CDR3 length: 14 amino acids. CDR3 protein: CASFSGRTNNEQFF. The CDR3 coding sequence is TGCGCCAGCTTTAGCGGGAGGACCAACAATGAGCAGTTCTTC.

The chain carries TRBV19 and TRBJ1-1, with D perhaps matching TRBD1 (6 bases). The germline V and J ends were trimmed by 3 bases and 5 bases, with 13 bases remaining between them. Germline assignment: CDR1 LNHDA and CDR2 SQIVND (reference sequence). CDR3 size: 14 residues. Written as DNA, the CDR3 is TGTGCCAGTAGTATCGGGGGGCGCGGAACTGAAGCTTTCTTT. Its protein is CASSIGGRGTEAFF.

This chain joins TRBV23-1 and TRBJ2-2; D is ambiguous. TRBV23-1 is assigned to the ORF class and has an uncertain function. Trimming removed 1 base from V and 4 bases from J, with 13 bases in between. The CDR3 is 16 residues long. CDR3 sequence: CASSQYMTRVTGELFF. CDR3 sequence (DNA): TGCGCCAGCAGTCAATATATGACTCGAGTCACCGGGGAGCTGTTTTTT.

This clone has just a few counts. The V and J genes are TRBV30 and TRBJ1-3; TRBD1 might be the D (6 bases). Between the trimmed V and J ends, which lost 7 bases and 4 bases, there was a span of 20 bases. Looked up from germline, CDR1 is GTSNPN and CDR2 is SVGIG (reference sequence). The CDR3 consists of 15 residues. The CDR3 region has the DNA TGTGCCTCCTCTTCGACGGGACATACCGGAAACACCATATATTTT. Protein sequence: CASSSTGHTGNTIYF.

As regards this clone: The sample carries other DNA sequences with the same CDR3. The V and J genes are TRBV11-2 and TRBJ2-7, with 8 bases fitting TRBD1. Germline V gene lookup returns CDR1 SGHAT and CDR2 FQNNGV. The V and J ends lost 5 bases and 4 bases, in that order; junction bases with no gene match: 4. CDR3 length: 13 residues. The CDR3 nucleotides read TGTGCCAGCAGCCCAGGACAGGGATACGAGCAGTACTTC. Encoded protein: CASSPGQGYEQYF.

The table lists this clone with a count of one. This chain joins TRBV13 and TRBJ2-7; tentatively, D is TRBD2 (5 bases). The CDR3 runs 12 residues. Trimming took 4 bases from V and 6 from J, leaving 10 bases between them. Germline CDR1 and CDR2: PRHDT and FYEKMQ (reference sequence). CDR3 loop: CASSSLRGEQYF. The CDR3 nucleotides read TGTGCCAGCAGCTCCCTTCGGGGCGAGCAGTACTTC.

This chain uses TRBV7-9 with TRBJ1-3; D possibly corresponds to TRBD1 (5 bases). V was trimmed by 1 base and J by 6 bases, leaving 7 bases between them. The length of the CDR3 is 13 residues. Germline values: CDR1 SEHNR, CDR2 FQNEAQ (reference sequence). This CDR3 reads CASSLDRQNTIYF. CDR3 coding DNA: TGTGCCAGCAGCTTAGACAGGCAAAACACCATATATTTT.

This clone was found once. This chain uses TRBV7-9 with TRBJ2-2; weak D call: TRBD1 (6 bases). In germline, CDR1 is SEHNR, CDR2 FQNEAQ (reference sequence). V was trimmed by 4 bases and J by 0 bases, leaving 9 bases between them. CDR3 size: 15 residues. The CDR3 is CASSSGATNTGELFF. The CDR3 region has the DNA TGTGCCAGCAGCTCAGGGGCTACGAACACCGGGGAGCTGTTTTTT.

This chain joins TRBV6-1 and TRBJ1-1; D unclear. The CDR3 has 14 residues. Germline values: CDR1 MNHNS, CDR2 SASEGT. V was cut by 4 bases and J by 0 bases, with 9 bases left in between. The CDR3, as DNA: TGTGCCAGCAGTGCCGACATCATGAACACTGAAGCTTTCTTT. Translation gives CASSADIMNTEAFF.

V usage is TRBV2 and J usage is TRBJ2-3; 8 bases line up with TRBD2. The CDR3 sequence is 15 residues long. The J segment lost 1 base and the V segment lost 4 bases, leaving 4 bases of the junction unmatched. Germline CDR1 is SNHLY and CDR2 is FYNNEI. Here the CDR3 reads CASSALRGGTDTQYF. CDR3 DNA sequence: TGTGCCAGCAGTGCGTTGCGGGGGGGCACAGATACGCAGTATTTT. The complete variable domain, with remaining parts taken from reference TRBV2 and TRBJ2-3, reads EPEVTQTPSHQVTQMGQEVILRCVPISNHLYFYWYRQILGQKVEFLVSFYNNEISEKSEIFDDQFSVERPDGSNFTLKIRSTKLEDSAMYFCASSALRGGTDTQYFGPGTRLTVL.

This clone was recorded once. The CDR3: CASTLGTGRDEKLFF. The CDR3 DNA follows: TGTGCCAGCACCTTAGGAACAGGGAGGGATGAAAAACTGTTTTTT. The V call is TRBV6-5, the J call TRBJ1-4; possibly TRBD1 for D (6 bases). The CDR3 length is 15 residues. Germline V gene data show CDR1 as MNHEY and CDR2 as SVGAGI. V was clipped by 7 bases and J by 6 bases, with 18 bases between them.

This clone has only a few counts. V and J are TRBV6-5 and TRBJ1-2, with D unclear. The germline V gene encodes CDR1 MNHEY and CDR2 SVGAGI. V was trimmed by 5 bases and J by 2 bases, leaving 12 bases between them. The CDR3 runs 14 residues. The CDR3 sequence: CASSPVGGNYGYTF. The CDR3 bases are TGTGCCAGCAGTCCGGTAGGAGGGAACTATGGCTACACCTTC.